This is a list of T cell receptor beta chains from one sample in a study of blood T cell repertoires in COVID-19. Some clones are missing from TCRdb's copy, which holds only in-frame ones; the method was immunoSEQ multiplex PCR. The sample holds tens of thousands of clones, roughly four fifths seen once. The material sequenced was peripheral blood. These receptors all stem from a man in his sixties with acute or convalescent COVID-19. CDR3s include the opening cysteine and the closing phenylalanine or tryptophan. The order of the fields is clone size, V gene, D gene, J gene, CDR3 protein. A D gene is named only where the DNA matches it firmly. The size entry is marked missing in some rows and otherwise reads once, few, many or a size class.

.	TRBV18	TRBD2	TRBJ2-2	CASSPREGTGELFF
.	TRBV9	TRBD1	TRBJ1-1	CASSIEGQGNTEAFF
.	TRBV6-6	TRBD1	TRBJ1-4	CASSYGHLRGQLFF
.	TRBV9	.	TRBJ1-5	CASSVGGINQPQHF
.	TRBV6-2/TRBV6-3	TRBD1	TRBJ1-4	CASSQTGTSEKLFF
.	TRBV6-1	TRBD2	TRBJ2-1	CASSGGLGTSGNNEQFF
.	TRBV20-1	.	TRBJ2-3	CSASGGAGGQTSDTQYF
.	TRBV11-3	TRBD1	TRBJ2-1	CASSLTGGDEQFF
.	TRBV5-1	.	TRBJ2-3	CASSSEGGPGTQYF
few	TRBV6-2/TRBV6-3	TRBD1	TRBJ2-7	CASSSGTGGLYEQYF
once	TRBV19	.	TRBJ1-1	CASRTPGGGNTEAFF
.	TRBV6-5	TRBD1	TRBJ2-5	CASSQNRGETQYF
.	TRBV5-1	TRBD2	TRBJ2-3	CASSLASGGSTDTQYF
.	TRBV18	.	TRBJ1-5	CASSAASNQPQHF
.	TRBV28	.	TRBJ2-1	CASTKPGGDEQFF
.	TRBV6-7	.	TRBJ1-5	CASSYPGNNQPQHF
.	TRBV5-5	.	TRBJ2-3	CASSAPRGLPQDTQYF
few	TRBV9	.	TRBJ1-5	CASSRTDSNQPQHF
.	TRBV11-2	.	TRBJ1-2	CASSQQNYGYTF
.	TRBV11-2	.	TRBJ1-1	CASSLPGLIQAFF
.	TRBV19	.	TRBJ1-1	CASSQDMNTEAFF
.	TRBV7-2	TRBD1	TRBJ2-3	CASSRQGSTDTQYF